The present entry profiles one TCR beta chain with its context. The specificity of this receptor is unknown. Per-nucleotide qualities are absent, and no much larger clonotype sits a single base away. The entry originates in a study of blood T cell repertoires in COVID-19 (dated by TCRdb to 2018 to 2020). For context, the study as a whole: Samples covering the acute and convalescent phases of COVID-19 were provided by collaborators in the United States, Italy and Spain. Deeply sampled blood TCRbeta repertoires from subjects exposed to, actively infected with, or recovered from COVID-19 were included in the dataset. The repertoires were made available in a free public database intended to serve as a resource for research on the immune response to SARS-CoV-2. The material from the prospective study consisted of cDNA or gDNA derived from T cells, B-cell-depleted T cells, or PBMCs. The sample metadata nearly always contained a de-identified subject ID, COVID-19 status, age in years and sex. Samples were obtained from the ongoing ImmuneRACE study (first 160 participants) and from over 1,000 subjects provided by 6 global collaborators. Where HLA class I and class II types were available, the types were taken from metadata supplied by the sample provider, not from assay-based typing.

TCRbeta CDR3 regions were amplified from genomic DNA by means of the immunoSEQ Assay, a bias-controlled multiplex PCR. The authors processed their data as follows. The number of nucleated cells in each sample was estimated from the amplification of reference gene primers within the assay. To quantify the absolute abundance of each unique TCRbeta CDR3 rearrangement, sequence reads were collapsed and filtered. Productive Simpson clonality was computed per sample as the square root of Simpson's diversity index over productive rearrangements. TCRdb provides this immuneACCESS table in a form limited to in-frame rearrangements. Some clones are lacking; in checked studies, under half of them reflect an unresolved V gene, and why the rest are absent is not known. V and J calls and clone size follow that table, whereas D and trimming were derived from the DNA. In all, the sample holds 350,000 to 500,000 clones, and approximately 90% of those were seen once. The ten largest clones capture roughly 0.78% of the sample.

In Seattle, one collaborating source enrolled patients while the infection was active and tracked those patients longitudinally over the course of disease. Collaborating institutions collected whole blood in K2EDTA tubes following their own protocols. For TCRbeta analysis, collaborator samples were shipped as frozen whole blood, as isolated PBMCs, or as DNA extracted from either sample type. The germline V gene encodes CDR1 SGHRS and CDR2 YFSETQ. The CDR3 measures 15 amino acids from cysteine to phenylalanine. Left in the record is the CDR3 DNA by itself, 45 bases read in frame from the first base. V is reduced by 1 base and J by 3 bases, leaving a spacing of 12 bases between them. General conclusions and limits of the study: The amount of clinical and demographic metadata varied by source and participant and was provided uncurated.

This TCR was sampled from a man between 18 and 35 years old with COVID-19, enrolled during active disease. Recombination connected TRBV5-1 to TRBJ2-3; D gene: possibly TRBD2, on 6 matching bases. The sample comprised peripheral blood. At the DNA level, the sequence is TGCGCCAGCAGCTTGAGCCGGGAGACTACAGATACGCAGTATTTT. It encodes CASSLSRETTDTQYF.